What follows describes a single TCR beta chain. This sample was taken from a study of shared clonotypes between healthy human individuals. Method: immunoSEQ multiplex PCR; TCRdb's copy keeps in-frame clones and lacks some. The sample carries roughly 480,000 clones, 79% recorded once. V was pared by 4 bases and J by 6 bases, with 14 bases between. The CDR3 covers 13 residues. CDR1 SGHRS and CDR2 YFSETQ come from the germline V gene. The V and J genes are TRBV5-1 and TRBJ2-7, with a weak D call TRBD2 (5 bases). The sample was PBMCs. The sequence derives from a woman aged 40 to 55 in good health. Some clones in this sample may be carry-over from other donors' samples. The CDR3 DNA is TGCGCCAGCAGCAGGACTCCTCCCGGCGAGCAGTACTTC. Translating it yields CASSRTPPGEQYF.